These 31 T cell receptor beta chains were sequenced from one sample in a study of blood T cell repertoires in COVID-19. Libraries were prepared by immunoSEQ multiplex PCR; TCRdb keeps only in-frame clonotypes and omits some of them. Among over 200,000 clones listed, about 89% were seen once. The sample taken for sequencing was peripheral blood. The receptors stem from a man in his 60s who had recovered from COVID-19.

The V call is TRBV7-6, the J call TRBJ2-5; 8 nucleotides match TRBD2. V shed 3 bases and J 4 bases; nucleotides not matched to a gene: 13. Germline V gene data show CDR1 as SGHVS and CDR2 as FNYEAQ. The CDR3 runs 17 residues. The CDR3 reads CASSFLTGGARGETQYF. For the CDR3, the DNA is TGTGCCAGCAGCTTCTTAACCGGGGGGGCTCGGGGAGAGACCCAGTACTTC.

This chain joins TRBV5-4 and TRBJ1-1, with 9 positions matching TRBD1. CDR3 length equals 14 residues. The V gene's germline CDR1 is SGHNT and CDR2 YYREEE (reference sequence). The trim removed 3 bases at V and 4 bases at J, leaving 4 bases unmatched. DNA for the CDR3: TGTGCCAGCAGCTCGGACAGGGGAGGCACTGAAGCTTTCTTT. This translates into CASSSDRGGTEAFF.

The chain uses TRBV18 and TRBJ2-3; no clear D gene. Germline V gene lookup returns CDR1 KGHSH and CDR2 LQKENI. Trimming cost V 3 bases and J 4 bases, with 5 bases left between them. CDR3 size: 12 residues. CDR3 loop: CASSPGPDTQYF. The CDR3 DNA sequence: TGTGCCAGCTCACCGGGCCCAGATACGCAGTATTTT.

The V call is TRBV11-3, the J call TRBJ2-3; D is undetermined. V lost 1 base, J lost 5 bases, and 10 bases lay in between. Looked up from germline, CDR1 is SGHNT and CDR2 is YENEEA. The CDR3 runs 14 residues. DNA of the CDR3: TGTGCCAGCAGCTTAGGAGGTAGCCGAGATACGCAGTATTTT. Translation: CASSLGGSRDTQYF. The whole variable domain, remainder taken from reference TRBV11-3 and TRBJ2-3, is EAGVVQSPRYKIIEKKQPVAFWCNPISGHNTLYWYLQNLGQGPELLIRYENEEAVDDSQLPKDRFSAERLKGVDSTLKIQPAELGDSAVYLCASSLGGSRDTQYFGPGTRLTVL.

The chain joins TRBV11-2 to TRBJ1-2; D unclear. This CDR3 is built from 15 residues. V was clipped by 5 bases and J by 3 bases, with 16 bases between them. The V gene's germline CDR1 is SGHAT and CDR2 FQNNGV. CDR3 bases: TGTGCCAGCAGCCCCCGTAAAGAAGCCTACTATGGCTACACCTTC. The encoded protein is CASSPRKEAYYGYTF. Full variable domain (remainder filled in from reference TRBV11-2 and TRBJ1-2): EAGVAQSPRYKIIEKRQSVAFWCNPISGHATLYWYQQILGQGPKLLIQFQNNGVVDDSQLPKDRFSAERLKGVDSTLKIQPAKLEDSAVYLCASSPRKEAYYGYTFGSGTRLTVV.

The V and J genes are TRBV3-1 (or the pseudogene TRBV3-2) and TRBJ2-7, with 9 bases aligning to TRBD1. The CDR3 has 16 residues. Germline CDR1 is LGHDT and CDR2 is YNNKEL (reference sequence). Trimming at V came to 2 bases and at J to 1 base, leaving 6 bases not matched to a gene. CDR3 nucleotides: TGTGCCAGCAGCCAATGGCCGGGACAGGGTTCCTACGAGCAGTACTTC. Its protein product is CASSQWPGQGSYEQYF.

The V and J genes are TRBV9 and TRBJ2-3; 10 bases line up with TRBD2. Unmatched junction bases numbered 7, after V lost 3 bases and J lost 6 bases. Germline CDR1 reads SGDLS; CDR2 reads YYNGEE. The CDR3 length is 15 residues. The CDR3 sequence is CASSAAGGPGDTQYF. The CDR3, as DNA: TGTGCCAGCAGCGCAGCGGGGGGGCCAGGGGATACGCAGTATTTT.

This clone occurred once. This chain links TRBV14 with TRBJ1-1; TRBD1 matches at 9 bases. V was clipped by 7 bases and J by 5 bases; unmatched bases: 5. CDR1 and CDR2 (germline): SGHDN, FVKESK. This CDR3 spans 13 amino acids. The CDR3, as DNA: TGTGCCAGCAACCGACAGGGGGTGACTGAAGCTTTCTTT. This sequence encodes CASNRQGVTEAFF.

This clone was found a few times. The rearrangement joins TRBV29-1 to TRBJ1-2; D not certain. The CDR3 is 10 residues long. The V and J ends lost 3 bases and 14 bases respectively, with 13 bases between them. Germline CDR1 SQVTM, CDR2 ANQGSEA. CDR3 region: CSVDMEPATF. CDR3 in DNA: TGCAGCGTTGATATGGAGCCGGCAACCTTC. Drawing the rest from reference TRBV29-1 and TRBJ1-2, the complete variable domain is SAVISQKPSRDICQRGTSLTIQCQVDSQVTMMFWYRQQPGQSLTLIATANQGSEATYESGFVIDKFPISRPNLTFSTLTVSNMSPEDSSIYLCSVDMEPATFGSGTRLTVV.

The CDR3 region has the DNA TGCGCCAGCAGCCAGCTACAGGGGCTGAACACTGAAGCTTTCTTT. Protein: CASSQLQGLNTEAFF. The genes are TRBV4-1 and TRBJ1-1; TRBD1 matches 7 bases. V lost 3 bases, J lost 0 bases, and 4 bases stayed unmatched. The length of the CDR3 is 15 residues. Germline loops: CDR1 MGHRA, CDR2 YSYEKL.

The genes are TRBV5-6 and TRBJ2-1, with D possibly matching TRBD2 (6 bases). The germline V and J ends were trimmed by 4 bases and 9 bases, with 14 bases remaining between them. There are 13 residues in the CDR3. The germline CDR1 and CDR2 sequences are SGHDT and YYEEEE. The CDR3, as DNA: TGTGCCAGCAGCCAGGACCGGAGGGGTGAGCAGTTCTTC. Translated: CASSQDRRGEQFF.

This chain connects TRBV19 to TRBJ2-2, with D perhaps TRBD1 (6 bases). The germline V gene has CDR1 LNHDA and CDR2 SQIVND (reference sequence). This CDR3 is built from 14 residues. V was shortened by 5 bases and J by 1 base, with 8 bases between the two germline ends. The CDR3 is CASSWGQNTGELFF. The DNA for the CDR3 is TGTGCCAGTAGTTGGGGACAGAACACCGGGGAGCTGTTTTTT. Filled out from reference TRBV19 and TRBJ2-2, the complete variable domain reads DGGITQSPKYLFRKEGQNVTLSCEQNLNHDAMYWYRQDPGQGLRLIYYSQIVNDFQKGDIAEGYSVSREKKESFPLTVTSAQKNPTAFYLCASSWGQNTGELFFGEGSRLTVL.

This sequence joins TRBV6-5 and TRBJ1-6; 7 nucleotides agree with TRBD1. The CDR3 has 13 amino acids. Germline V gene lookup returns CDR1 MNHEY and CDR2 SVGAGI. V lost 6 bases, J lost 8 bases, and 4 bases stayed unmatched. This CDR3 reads CASRVDRDSPLHF. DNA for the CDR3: TGTGCCAGCAGGGTCGACAGGGATTCACCCCTCCACTTT.

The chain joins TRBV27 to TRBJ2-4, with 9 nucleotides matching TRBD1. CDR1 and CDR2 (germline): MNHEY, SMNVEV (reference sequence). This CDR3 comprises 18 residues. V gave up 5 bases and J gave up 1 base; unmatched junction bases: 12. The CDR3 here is CASSPGQGFLSAKNIQYF. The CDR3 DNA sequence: TGTGCCAGCAGTCCGGGACAGGGATTTCTTTCGGCCAAAAACATTCAGTACTTC.

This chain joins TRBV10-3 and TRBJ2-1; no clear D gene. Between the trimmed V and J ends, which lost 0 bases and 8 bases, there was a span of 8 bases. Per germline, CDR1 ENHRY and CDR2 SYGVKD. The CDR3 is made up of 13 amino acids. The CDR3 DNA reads TGTGCCATCAGTGAGTCTGGCGGATATGAGCAGTTCTTC. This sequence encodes CAISESGGYEQFF.

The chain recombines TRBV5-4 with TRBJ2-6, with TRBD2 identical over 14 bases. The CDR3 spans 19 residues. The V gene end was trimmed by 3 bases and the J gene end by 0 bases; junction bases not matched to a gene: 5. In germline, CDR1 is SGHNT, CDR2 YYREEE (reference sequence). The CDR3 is CASSSGLAGGRSGANVLTF. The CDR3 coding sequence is TGTGCCAGCAGCTCAGGACTAGCGGGGGGCCGCTCTGGGGCCAACGTCCTGACTTTC.

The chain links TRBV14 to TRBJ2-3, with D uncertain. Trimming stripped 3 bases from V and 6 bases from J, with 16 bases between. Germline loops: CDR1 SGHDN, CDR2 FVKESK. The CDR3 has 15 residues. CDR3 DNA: TGTGCCAGCAGCCAGGATCAAAAACCCAGGGATACGCAGTATTTT. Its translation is CASSQDQKPRDTQYF.

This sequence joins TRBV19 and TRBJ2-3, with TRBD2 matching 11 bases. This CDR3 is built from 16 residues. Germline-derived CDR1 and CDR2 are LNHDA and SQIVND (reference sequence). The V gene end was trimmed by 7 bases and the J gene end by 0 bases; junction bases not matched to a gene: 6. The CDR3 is CASTASGGLSTDTQYF. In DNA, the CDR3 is TGTGCCAGTACGGCTAGCGGGGGGCTAAGCACAGATACGCAGTATTTT.

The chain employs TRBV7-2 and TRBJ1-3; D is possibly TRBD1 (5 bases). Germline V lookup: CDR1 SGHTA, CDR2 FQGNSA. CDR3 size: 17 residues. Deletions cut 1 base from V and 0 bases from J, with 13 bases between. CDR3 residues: CASSLEGPGLSGNTIYF. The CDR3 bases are TGTGCCAGCAGCTTAGAAGGGCCAGGGCTCTCTGGAAACACCATATATTTT.

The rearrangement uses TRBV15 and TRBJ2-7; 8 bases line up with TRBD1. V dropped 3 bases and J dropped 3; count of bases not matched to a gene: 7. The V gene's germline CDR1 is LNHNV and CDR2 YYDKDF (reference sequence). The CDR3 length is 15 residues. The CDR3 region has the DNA TGTGCCACCAGCAGGGCCAGGGGGCCAGGCTACGAGCAGTACTTC. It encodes CATSRARGPGYEQYF.

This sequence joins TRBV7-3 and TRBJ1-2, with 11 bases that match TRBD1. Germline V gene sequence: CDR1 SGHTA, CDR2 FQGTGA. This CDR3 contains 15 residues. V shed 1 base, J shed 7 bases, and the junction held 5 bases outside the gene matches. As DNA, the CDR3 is TGTGCCAGCAGCTTAATGGGACAGGGGGACAGTGGCTACACCTTC. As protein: CASSLMGQGDSGYTF.

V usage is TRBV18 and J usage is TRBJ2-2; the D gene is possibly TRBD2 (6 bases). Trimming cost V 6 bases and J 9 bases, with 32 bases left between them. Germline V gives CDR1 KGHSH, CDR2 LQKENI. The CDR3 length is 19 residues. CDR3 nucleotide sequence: TGTGCCAGCTCGTCCAAGGTCCCCTCAGGAATAGCGGCTAGTTGGGAGCTGTTTTTT. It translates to CASSSKVPSGIAASWELFF.

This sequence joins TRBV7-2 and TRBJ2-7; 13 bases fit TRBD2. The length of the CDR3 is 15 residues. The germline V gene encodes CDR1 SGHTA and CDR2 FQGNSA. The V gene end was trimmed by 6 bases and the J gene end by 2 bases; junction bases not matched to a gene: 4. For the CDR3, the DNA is TGTGCCAGCAGTCCGACTAGCGGGGGGCCCTACGAGCAGTACTTC. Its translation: CASSPTSGGPYEQYF.

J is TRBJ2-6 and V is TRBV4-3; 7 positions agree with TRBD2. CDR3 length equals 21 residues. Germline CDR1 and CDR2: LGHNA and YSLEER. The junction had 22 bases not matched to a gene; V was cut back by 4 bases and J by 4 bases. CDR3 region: CASSREGTRGSGVWGANVLTF. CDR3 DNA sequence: TGCGCCAGCAGCCGGGAGGGGACTCGCGGGAGTGGGGTTTGGGGGGCCAACGTCCTGACTTTC.

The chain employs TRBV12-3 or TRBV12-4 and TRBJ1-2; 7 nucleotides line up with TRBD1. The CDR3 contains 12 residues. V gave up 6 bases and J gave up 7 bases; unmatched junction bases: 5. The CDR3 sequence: CASSGDRVGYTF. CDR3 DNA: TGTGCCAGCAGCGGCGACAGGGTTGGCTACACCTTC.

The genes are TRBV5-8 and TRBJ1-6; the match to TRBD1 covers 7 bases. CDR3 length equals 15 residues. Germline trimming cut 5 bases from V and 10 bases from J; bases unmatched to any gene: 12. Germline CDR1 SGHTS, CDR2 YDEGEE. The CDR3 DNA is TGTGCCAGCAGACCACCACAGGGGTTAAAGTCACCCCTCCACTTT. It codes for CASRPPQGLKSPLHF.

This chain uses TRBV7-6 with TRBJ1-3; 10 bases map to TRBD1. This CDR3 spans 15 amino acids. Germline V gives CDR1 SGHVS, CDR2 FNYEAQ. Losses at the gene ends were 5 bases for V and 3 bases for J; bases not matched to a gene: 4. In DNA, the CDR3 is TGTGCCAGCAGCAAGACAGGGGGCGGTGGAAACACCATATATTTT. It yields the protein CASSKTGGGGNTIYF. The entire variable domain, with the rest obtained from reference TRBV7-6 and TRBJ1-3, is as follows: GAGVSQSPRYKVTKRGQDVALRCDPISGHVSLYWYRQALGQGPEFLTYFNYEAQQDKSGLPNDRFSAERPEGSISTLTIQRTEQRDSAMYRCASSKTGGGGNTIYFGEGSWLTVV.

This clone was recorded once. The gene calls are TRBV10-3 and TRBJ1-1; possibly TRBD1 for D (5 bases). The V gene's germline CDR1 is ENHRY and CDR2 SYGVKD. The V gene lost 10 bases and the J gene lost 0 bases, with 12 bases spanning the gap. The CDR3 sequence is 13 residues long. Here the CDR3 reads CATRIGVNTEAFF. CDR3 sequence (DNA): TGTGCCACCAGGATAGGGGTGAACACTGAAGCTTTCTTT.

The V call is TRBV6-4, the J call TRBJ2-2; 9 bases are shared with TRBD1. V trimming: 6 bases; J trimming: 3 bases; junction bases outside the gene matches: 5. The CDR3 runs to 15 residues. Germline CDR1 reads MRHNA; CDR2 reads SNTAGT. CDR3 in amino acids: CASRLQGADTGELFF. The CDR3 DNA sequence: TGTGCCAGCAGGCTACAGGGGGCGGACACCGGGGAGCTGTTTTTT.

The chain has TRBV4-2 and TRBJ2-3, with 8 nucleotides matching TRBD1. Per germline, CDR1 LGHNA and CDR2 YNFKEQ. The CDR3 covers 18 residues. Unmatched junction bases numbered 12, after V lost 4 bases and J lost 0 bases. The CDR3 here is CASSPTGTGLSSTDTQYF. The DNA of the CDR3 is TGTGCCAGCAGCCCCACCGGGACAGGATTATCTAGCACAGATACGCAGTATTTT.

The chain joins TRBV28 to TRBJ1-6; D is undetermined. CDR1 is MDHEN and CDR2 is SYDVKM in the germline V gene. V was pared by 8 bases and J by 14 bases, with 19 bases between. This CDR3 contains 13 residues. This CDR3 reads CASSAVGGLTLHF. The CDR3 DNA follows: TGTGCCAGCTCTGCGGTCGGAGGGTTGACCCTCCACTTT.